This T cell receptor beta chain was retrieved from a study of blood T cell repertoires in COVID-19. In germline, CDR1 is SGHRS, CDR2 YFSETQ. There are 15 residues in the CDR3. Trimming removed 0 bases from V and 3 bases from J; junction bases left unmatched: 3. TCRdb keeps only in-frame clones here, not all; method: immunoSEQ multiplex PCR. Among approximately 50,000 clones listed, over 75% were seen once. The sequence was obtained from a human donor in a cohort sampled during active COVID-19. The material sequenced was peripheral blood. The chain employs TRBV5-1 and TRBJ2-3; 8 bases map to TRBD1. CDR3 sequence reads: CASSLETGDTDTQYF. The CDR3 nucleotides are TGCGCCAGCAGCTTGGAGACAGGGGATACAGATACGCAGTATTTT.